The 17 T cell receptor beta chains listed next were all sequenced from one sample in a study of shared clonotypes between healthy human individuals. Clones were read by immunoSEQ multiplex PCR, and TCRdb kept only the in-frame ones, dropping some. Of millions of clones listed, 85% to 95% were seen once; the top ten hold 0.1% to 0.15%. The specimen was naive CD4+ T cells sorted from blood. Regarding subset: CD45RA+ positively selected. All receptors derive from a man aged 18 to 35 in good health.

Details on this clone: This same CDR3 is encoded by further DNA sequences in the sample. The V call is TRBV7-2, the J call TRBJ2-5; D remains ambiguous. CDR3 size: 11 residues. Germline assignment: CDR1 SGHTA and CDR2 FQGNSA. V gave up 3 bases and J gave up 5 bases, with 4 bases separating them. The CDR3 sequence: CASSLTETQYF. The DNA of the CDR3 is TGTGCCAGCAGCTTGACGGAGACCCAGTACTTC.

With respect to this clone: The sample contains more than one DNA sequence encoding this CDR3. This chain uses TRBV18 with TRBJ1-3; the D gene is possibly TRBD1 (6 bases). Trimming cost V 2 bases and J 2 bases, with 10 bases left between them. Germline CDR1 reads KGHSH; CDR2 reads LQKENI. This CDR3 contains 15 residues. CDR3 protein: CASSPTGTTGNTIYF. Here the CDR3 DNA reads TGTGCCAGCTCACCAACCGGGACAACTGGAAACACCATATATTTT.

The CDR3 DNA follows: TGCGCCAGCAGCTTGGCCACTTCCCATGGGTCCACAGATACGCAGTATTTT. Its protein is CASSLATSHGSTDTQYF. The V and J genes are TRBV5-1 and TRBJ2-3; D is unresolved. Germline V gives CDR1 SGHRS, CDR2 YFSETQ. V was shortened by 0 bases and J by 2 bases, with 16 bases between the two germline ends. The CDR3 length is 17 residues.

The V gene is TRBV10-2, the J gene TRBJ2-1; 9 bases agree with TRBD2. Trimming removed 5 bases from V and 4 bases from J; junction bases left unmatched: 6. CDR1 and CDR2 (germline): WSHSY, SAAADI. This CDR3 has 15 amino acids. This CDR3 reads CASSTLAGLYNEQFF. DNA for the CDR3: TGCGCCAGCAGTACCCTAGCGGGACTGTACAATGAGCAGTTCTTC.

The chain combines TRBV11-2 with TRBJ2-1, with D maybe TRBD2 (5 bases). CDR3 size: 15 residues. Germline lookup yields CDR1 SGHAT and CDR2 FQNNGV. Trimming took 3 bases from V and 5 from J, leaving 14 bases between them. DNA of the CDR3: TGTGCCAGCAGCTTCACCGGGATCACGAACAATGAGCAGTTCTTC. It yields the protein CASSFTGITNNEQFF.

This chain joins TRBV7-2 and TRBJ2-3; 11 nucleotides match TRBD2. This CDR3 has 16 amino acids. The germline gives CDR1 SGHTA, CDR2 FQGNSA. V trimming: 7 bases; J trimming: 1 base; junction bases outside the gene matches: 7. The CDR3 sequence is CASTGSGRAGTDTQYF. In nucleotides, the CDR3 is TGTGCCAGCACCGGTAGCGGGAGGGCTGGCACAGATACGCAGTATTTT.

A remark on this clone: At the DNA level, this CDR3 is encoded by other sequences in the same sample as well. The chain links TRBV29-1 to TRBJ1-2; 7 bases are a match to TRBD1. Germline V CDR1 and CDR2: SQVTM, ANQGSEA. V shed 4 bases, J shed 3 bases, and the junction held 2 bases outside the gene matches. This CDR3 region has 12 residues. CDR3 in amino acids: CSVVQGDYGYTF. CDR3 nucleotide sequence: TGCAGCGTTGTTCAGGGGGACTATGGCTACACCTTC.

The chain joins TRBV4-1 to TRBJ2-6, with TRBD1 matching 7 bases. The CDR3 totals 18 residues. Losses at the gene ends were 2 bases for V and 0 bases for J; bases not matched to a gene: 7. The germline V gene encodes CDR1 MGHRA and CDR2 YSYEKL. CDR3 loop: CASSQRQGAPSGANVLTF. The DNA for the CDR3 is TGCGCCAGCAGCCAAAGACAGGGCGCCCCCTCTGGGGCCAACGTCCTGACTTTC.

The chain carries TRBV19 and TRBJ2-7; 7 nucleotides align to TRBD1. Germline-derived CDR1 and CDR2 are LNHDA and SQIVND (reference sequence). The junction had 4 bases not matched to a gene; V was cut back by 5 bases and J by 3 bases. This CDR3 comprises 13 residues. CDR3 DNA: TGTGCCAGTAGTGACGACAGGGACTACGAGCAGTACTTC. Translating gives CASSDDRDYEQYF.

The CDR3 sequence is CASSLGAGGRLPYEQYF. DNA for the CDR3: TGCGCCAGCAGCTTGGGAGCGGGGGGCCGACTTCCCTACGAGCAGTACTTC. This rearrangement joins TRBV5-1 to TRBJ2-7; 9 bases fit TRBD2. This CDR3 is 17 amino acids long. The V segment lost 0 bases and the J segment 2 bases; nucleotides outside the gene matches: 9. The V gene's germline CDR1 is SGHRS and CDR2 YFSETQ.

The chain has TRBV6-6 and TRBJ1-5; 8 nucleotides line up with TRBD1. The junction had 6 bases not matched to a gene; V was cut back by 6 bases and J by 5 bases. This CDR3 spans 14 amino acids. Germline-derived CDR1 and CDR2 are MNHNY and SVGAGI (reference sequence). CDR3 nucleotides: TGTGCCAGCAGCTGGACAGGGTCTGATCAGCCCCAGCATTTT. Encoded protein: CASSWTGSDQPQHF.

The chain couples TRBV10-3 to TRBJ2-3, with 8 positions matching TRBD1. CDR3 length: 18 amino acids. After removal of 0 bases from V and 0 bases from J, the junction contained 8 bases not matched to a gene. The V gene's germline CDR1 is ENHRY and CDR2 SYGVKD. CDR3 sequence (DNA): TGTGCCATCAGTGAGTCGTTCGCAGGGGGCATGAGCACAGATACGCAGTATTTT. Protein: CAISESFAGGMSTDTQYF.

This clone was counted a single time. The chain carries TRBV2 and TRBJ1-5; D unresolved. This CDR3 comprises 15 residues. CDR1 SNHLY and CDR2 FYNNEI come from the germline V gene. This CDR3 is CVTEEGRHSNQPQHF. CDR3 nucleotides: TGTGTCACCGAGGAGGGCAGACATAGCAATCAGCCCCAGCATTTT.

The chain is built from TRBV19 and TRBJ2-7; maybe TRBD2 (5 bases). The CDR3 spans 15 residues. Germline V lookup: CDR1 LNHDA, CDR2 SQIVND (reference sequence). Trimming removed 1 base at V and 1 base at J, with 11 bases between. The CDR3 nucleotides read TGTGCCAGTAGTATAGCCCGCGGGCCGTCCTACGAGCAGTACTTC. This sequence encodes CASSIARGPSYEQYF. Combining the CDR3 with reference TRBV19 and TRBJ2-7 gives the whole variable domain DGGITQSPKYLFRKEGQNVTLSCEQNLNHDAMYWYRQDPGQGLRLIYYSQIVNDFQKGDIAEGYSVSREKKESFPLTVTSAQKNPTAFYLCASSIARGPSYEQYFGPGTRLTVT.

The rearrangement links TRBV6-6 to TRBJ1-2; a possible D gene is TRBD1 (5 bases). V was shortened by 4 bases and J by 7 bases, with 13 bases between the two germline ends. This CDR3 is built from 13 residues. Germline assignment: CDR1 MNHNY and CDR2 SVGAGI (reference sequence). The CDR3 is CASSFGRVGGYTF. The CDR3 DNA reads as TGTGCCAGCAGTTTCGGCAGGGTGGGTGGCTACACCTTC.

The chain employs TRBV5-4 and TRBJ2-5; 13 positions agree with TRBD2. The germline CDR1 and CDR2 sequences are SGHNT and YYREEE (reference sequence). J lost 3 bases, V lost 4 bases, and 3 bases had no gene match. The CDR3 totals 15 residues. The CDR3 bases are TGTGCCAGCAGCGAGACTAGCGGGGGGAAAGAGACCCAGTACTTC. Residues: CASSETSGGKETQYF. The variable domain in full, completed from reference TRBV5-4 and TRBJ2-5, reads ETGVTQSPTHLIKTRGQQVTLRCSSQSGHNTVSWYQQALGQGPQFIFQYYREEENGRGNFPPRFSGLQFPNYSSELNVNALELDDSALYLCASSETSGGKETQYFGPGTRLLVL.

CDR3 coding DNA: TGTGCCAGCAGCTTAGAAGTTGGGGCCAACGTCCTGACTTTC. Translating it yields CASSLEVGANVLTF. This sequence joins TRBV7-9 and TRBJ2-6; no definite D call. The CDR3 has 14 residues. The V end was cut by 1 base, the J end by 3 bases, with 4 bases between. The germline V gene encodes CDR1 SEHNR and CDR2 FQNEAQ (reference sequence). Supplemented by reference TRBV7-9 and TRBJ2-6, the full variable domain reads DTGVSQNPRHKITKRGQNVTFRCDPISEHNRLYWYRQTLGQGPEFLTYFQNEAQLEKSRLLSDRFSAERPKGSFSTLEIQRTEQGDSAMYLCASSLEVGANVLTFGAGSRLTVL.